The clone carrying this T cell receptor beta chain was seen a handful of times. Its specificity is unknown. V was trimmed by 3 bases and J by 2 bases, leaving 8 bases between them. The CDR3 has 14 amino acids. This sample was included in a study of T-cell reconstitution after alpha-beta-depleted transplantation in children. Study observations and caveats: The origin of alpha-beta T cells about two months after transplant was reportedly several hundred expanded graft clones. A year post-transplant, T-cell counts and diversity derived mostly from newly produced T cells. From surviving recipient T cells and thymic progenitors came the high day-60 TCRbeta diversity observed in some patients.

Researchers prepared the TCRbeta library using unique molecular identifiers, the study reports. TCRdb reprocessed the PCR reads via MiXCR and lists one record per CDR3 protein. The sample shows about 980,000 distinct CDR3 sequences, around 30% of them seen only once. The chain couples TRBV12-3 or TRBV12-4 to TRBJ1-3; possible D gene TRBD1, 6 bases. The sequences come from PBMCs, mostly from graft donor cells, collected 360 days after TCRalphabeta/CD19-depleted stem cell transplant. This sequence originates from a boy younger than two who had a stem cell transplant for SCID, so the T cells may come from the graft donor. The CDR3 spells CASSFWGPGNTIYF. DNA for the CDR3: TGTGCCAGCAGTTTCTGGGGGCCTGGAAACACCATATATTTT.